This record concerns one T cell receptor (beta chain) sequence. The sample originates from a study of OX40 agonist ivuxolimab in advanced cancers. On the study more broadly: Of mixed ages from about 20 to 80 and averaging about 65 years, the group was roughly 83% male. Three dose-escalation patients had partial responses: one with hepatocellular carcinoma and two with cutaneous melanoma. Past anti-PD-1, anti-PD-L1 or anti-CTLA-4 therapy was accepted, and 30% to 50% had received some.

Sequencing was performed with immunoSEQ multiplex PCR; in TCRdb, only in-frame clones are kept and a portion is missing. The table shows 85,000 to 90,000 clones, with around 90% occurring only once. Trimming took 3 bases from V and 3 from J, leaving 9 bases between them. From germline, CDR1 is SGHTA and CDR2 FQGNSA. This CDR3 comprises 14 residues. This sample comprised CD4+ or CD8+ T cells sorted from blood, obtained in a trial of the OX40 agonist ivuxolimab. V is TRBV7-2 and J is TRBJ2-1; the D gene is possibly TRBD1 (6 bases). The TCR originated in an adult with an advanced solid tumor such as melanoma, head and neck, liver or kidney cancer. CDR3 sequence: CASSLDSHYNEQFF. The CDR3 DNA reads TGTGCCAGCAGCTTGGACAGCCACTACAATGAGCAGTTCTTC.